This T cell receptor beta chain derives from a study of blood T cell repertoires in COVID-19. The CDR3 length is 13 residues. In germline, CDR1 is MNHEY, CDR2 SVGAGI. Assay used: immunoSEQ multiplex PCR; TCRdb lists only in-frame clones, some missing. The sample has roughly 300,000 clones, almost 85% seen once; the top ten hold around 6.9%. This receptor was identified in a human donor in a cohort sampled during active COVID-19. This chain connects TRBV6-5 to TRBJ2-1, with 10 bases fitting TRBD1. Sequences were obtained from peripheral blood. The CDR3 sequence: CVSDRGTYNEQFF. The CDR3 DNA sequence: TGTGTTTCGGACAGGGGGACCTACAATGAGCAGTTCTTC.